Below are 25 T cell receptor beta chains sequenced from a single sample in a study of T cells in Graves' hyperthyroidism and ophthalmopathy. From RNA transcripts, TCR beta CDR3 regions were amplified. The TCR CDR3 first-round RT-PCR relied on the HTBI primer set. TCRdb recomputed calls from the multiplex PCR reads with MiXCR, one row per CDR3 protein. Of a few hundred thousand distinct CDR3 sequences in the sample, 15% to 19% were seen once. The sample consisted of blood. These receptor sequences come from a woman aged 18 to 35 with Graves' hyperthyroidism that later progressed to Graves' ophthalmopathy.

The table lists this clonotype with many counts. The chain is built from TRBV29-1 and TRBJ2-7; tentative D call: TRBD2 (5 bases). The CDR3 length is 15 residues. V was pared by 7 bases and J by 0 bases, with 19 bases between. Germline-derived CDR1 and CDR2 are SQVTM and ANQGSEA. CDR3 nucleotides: TGCAGCGCCGCCCTCGGGTTTGGGAGCTCCTACGAGCAGTACTTC. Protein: CSAALGFGSSYEQYF.

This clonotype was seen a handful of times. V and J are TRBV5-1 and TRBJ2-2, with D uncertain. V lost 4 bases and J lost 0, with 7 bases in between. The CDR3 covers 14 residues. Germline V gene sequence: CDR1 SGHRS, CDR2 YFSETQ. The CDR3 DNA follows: TGCGCCAGCAGCCCCGACTCGAACACCGGGGAGCTGTTTTTT. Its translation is CASSPDSNTGELFF.

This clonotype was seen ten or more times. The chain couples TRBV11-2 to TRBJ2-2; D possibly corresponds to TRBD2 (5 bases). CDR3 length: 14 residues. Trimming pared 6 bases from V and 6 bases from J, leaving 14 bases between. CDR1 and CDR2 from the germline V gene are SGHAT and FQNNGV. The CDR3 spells CASRTGKIAGELFF. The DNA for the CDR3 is TGTGCCAGCAGAACGGGGAAAATAGCCGGGGAGCTGTTTTTT.

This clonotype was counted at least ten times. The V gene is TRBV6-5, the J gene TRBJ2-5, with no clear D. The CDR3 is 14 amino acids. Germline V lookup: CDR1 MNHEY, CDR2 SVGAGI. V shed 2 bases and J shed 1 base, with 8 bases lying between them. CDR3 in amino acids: CASSYASSQETQYF. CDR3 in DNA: TGTGCCAGCAGTTACGCCTCCTCCCAAGAGACCCAGTACTTC.

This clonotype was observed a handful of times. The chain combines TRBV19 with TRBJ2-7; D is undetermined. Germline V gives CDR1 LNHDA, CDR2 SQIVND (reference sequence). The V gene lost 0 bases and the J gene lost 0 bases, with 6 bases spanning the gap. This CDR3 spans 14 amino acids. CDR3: CASSIEGFSYEQYF. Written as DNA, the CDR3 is TGTGCCAGTAGTATAGAGGGTTTCTCCTACGAGCAGTACTTC.

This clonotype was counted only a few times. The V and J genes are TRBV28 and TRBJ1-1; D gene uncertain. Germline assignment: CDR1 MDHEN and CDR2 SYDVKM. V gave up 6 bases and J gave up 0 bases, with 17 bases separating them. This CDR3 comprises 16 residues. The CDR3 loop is CASSPLEGSLNTEAFF. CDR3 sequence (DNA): TGTGCCAGCAGCCCGCTGGAGGGCAGCCTGAACACTGAAGCTTTCTTT.

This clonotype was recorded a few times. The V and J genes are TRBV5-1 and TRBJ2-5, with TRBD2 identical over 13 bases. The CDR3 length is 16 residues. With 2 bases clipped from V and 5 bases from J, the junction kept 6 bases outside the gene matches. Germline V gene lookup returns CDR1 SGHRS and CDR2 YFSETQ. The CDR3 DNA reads TGCGCCAGCAGCTTACTACTAGCGGGAGGGCCGGAGACCCAGTACTTC. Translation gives CASSLLLAGGPETQYF.

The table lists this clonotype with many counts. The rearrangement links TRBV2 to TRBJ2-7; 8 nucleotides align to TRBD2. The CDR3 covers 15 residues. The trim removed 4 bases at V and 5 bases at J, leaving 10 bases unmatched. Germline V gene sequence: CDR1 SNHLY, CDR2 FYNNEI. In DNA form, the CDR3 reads TGTGCCAGCAGTGGGCGACGAGCGGGAGAGGACGAGCAGTACTTC. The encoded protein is CASSGRRAGEDEQYF.

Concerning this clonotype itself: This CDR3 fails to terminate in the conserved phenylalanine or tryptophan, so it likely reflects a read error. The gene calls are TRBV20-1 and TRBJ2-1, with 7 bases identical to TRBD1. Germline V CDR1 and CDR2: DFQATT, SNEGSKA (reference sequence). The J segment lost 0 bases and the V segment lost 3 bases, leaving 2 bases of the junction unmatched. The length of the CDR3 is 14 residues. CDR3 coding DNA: TGCAGTGCTAGCGGGGACAGCTCCTACAATGAGCAGTTCTGC. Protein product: CSASGDSSYNEQFC.

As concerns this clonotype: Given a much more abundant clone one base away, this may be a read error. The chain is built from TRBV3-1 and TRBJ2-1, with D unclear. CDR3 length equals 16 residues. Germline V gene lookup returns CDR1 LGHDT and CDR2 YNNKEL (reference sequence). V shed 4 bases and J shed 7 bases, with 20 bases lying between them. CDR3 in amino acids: CASSPPWRGARNEQFF. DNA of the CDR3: TGTGCCAGCAGCCCTCCCTGGCGCGGAGCAAGGAATGAGCAGTTCTTC.

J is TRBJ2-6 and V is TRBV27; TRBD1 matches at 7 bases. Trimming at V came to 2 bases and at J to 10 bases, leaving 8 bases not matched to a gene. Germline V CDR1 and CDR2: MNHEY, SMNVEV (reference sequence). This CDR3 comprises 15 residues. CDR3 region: CASSLSWTGGNVLTF. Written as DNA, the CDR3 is TGTGCCAGCAGTTTAAGTTGGACAGGTGGGAACGTCCTGACTTTC.

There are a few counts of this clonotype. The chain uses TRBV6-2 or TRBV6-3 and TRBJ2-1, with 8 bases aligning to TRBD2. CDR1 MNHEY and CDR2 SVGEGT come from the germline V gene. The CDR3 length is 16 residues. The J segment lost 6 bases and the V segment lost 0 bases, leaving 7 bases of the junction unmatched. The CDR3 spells CASSYSVAGNRNEQFF. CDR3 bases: TGTGCCAGCAGTTACTCCGTAGCGGGGAATCGCAATGAGCAGTTCTTC.

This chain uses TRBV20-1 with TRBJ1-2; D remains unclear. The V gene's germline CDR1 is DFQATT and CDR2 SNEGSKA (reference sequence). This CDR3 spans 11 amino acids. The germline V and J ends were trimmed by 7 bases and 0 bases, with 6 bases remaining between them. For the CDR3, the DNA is TGCAGTGGGCTAGCTAACTATGGCTACACCTTC. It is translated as CSGLANYGYTF.

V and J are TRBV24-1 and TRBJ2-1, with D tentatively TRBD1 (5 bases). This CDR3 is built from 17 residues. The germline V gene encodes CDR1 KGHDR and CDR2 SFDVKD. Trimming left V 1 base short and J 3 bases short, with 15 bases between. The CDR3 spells CATSDFRADKNYNEQFF. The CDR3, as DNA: TGTGCCACCAGTGATTTCAGGGCGGATAAAAACTACAATGAGCAGTTCTTC.

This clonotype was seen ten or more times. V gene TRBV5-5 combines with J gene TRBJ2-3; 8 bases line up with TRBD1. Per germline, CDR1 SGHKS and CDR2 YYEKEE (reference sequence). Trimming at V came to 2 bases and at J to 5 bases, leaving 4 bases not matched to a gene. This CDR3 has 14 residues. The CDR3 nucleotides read TGTGCCAGCAGCTTCGGACAGGGTCGAGATACGCAGTATTTT. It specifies CASSFGQGRDTQYF.

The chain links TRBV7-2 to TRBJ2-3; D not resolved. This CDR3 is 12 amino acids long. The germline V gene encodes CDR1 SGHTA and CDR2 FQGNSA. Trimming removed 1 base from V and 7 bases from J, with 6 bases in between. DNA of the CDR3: TGTGCCAGCAGCTTAGTACATTATACGCAGTATTTT. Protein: CASSLVHYTQYF.

The CDR3 here is CASSYAMDPVSWGYTF. CDR3 in DNA: TGCGCCAGCAGCTACGCGATGGACCCAGTCTCATGGGGCTACACCTTC. This chain joins TRBV4-1 and TRBJ1-2; no definite D call. Per the germline V gene, CDR1 is MGHRA and CDR2 is YSYEKL. Trimming shortened V by 5 bases and J by 8 bases, and 24 bases separated the two germline ends. The CDR3 loop spans 16 amino acids.

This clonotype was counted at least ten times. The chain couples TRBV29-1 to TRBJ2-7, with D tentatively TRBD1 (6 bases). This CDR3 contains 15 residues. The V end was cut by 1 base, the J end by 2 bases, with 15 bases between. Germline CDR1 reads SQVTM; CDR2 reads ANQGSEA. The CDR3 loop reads CSVEVWTTGTYEQYF. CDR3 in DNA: TGCAGCGTTGAAGTCTGGACCACAGGGACCTACGAGCAGTACTTC.

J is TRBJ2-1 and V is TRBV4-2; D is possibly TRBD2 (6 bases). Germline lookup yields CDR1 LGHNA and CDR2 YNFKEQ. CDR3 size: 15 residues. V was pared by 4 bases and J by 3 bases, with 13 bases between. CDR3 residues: CASSPGLTLYNEQFF. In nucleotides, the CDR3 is TGTGCCAGCAGCCCAGGACTAACGCTCTACAATGAGCAGTTCTTC.

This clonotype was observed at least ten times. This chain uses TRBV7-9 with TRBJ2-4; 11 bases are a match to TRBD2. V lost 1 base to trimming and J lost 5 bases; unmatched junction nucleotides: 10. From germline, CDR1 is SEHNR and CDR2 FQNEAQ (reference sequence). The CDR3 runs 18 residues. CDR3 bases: TGTGCCAGCAGCTTAGTCGCTAGCGGGAGGCTGTCAGAAAACATTCAGTACTTC. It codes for CASSLVASGRLSENIQYF. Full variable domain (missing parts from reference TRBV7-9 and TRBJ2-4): DTGVSQNPRHKITKRGQNVTFRCDPISEHNRLYWYRQTLGQGPEFLTYFQNEAQLEKSRLLSDRFSAERPKGSFSTLEIQRTEQGDSAMYLCASSLVASGRLSENIQYFGAGTRLSVL.

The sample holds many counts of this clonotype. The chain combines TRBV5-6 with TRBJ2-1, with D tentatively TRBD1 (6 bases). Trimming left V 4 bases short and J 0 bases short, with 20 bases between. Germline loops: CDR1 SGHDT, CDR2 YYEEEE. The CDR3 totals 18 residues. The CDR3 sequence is CASSQTGFSFGSYNEQFF. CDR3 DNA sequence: TGTGCCAGCAGCCAGACAGGTTTTTCCTTTGGCTCCTACAATGAGCAGTTCTTC.

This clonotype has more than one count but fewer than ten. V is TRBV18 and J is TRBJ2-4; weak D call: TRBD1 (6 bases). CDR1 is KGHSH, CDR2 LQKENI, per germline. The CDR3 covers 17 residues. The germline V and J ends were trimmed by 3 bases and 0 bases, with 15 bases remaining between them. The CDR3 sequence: CASSPLRTARAKNIQYF. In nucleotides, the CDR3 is TGTGCCAGCTCACCCCTACGGACAGCGCGAGCCAAAAACATTCAGTACTTC.

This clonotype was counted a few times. CDR3 in amino acids: CSAQSGRSNTGELFF. CDR3 DNA: TGCAGTGCCCAATCCGGGAGGTCGAACACCGGGGAGCTGTTTTTT. This chain links TRBV20-1 with TRBJ2-2, with 7 positions matching TRBD2. V gave up 6 bases and J gave up 0 bases; unmatched junction bases: 7. The CDR3 sequence is 15 residues long. Germline V gene data show CDR1 as DFQATT and CDR2 as SNEGSKA (reference sequence).

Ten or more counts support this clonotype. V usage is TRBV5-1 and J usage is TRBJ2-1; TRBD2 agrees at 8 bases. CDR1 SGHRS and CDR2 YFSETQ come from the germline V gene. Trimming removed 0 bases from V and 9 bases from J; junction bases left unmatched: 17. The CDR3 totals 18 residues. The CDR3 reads CASSLVWREELLAVEQFF. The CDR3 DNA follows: TGCGCCAGCAGCTTGGTTTGGCGGGAGGAGTTACTCGCGGTTGAGCAGTTCTTC.

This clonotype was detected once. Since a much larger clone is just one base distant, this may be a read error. The CDR3 DNA follows: TGTGCCAGCAGGTCCCTGGGTTTGGAGCACTACTTC. Its protein is CASRSLGLEHYF. The chain employs TRBV6-1 and TRBJ2-7; D is ambiguous. Germline CDR1 and CDR2: MNHNS and SASEGT. The CDR3 runs 12 residues.